Below, one TCR beta chain is given with its context. No antigen is known for it. This sample is drawn from a study of T cells in Graves' hyperthyroidism and ophthalmopathy. The germline V gene encodes CDR1 SGHTA and CDR2 FQGNSA. With 5 bases removed from V and 11 bases from J, the gap between germline ends came to 22 bases. This CDR3 spans 15 amino acids. Amplified TCR beta CDR3 regions derived from RNA transcripts. The HTBI primer set served for first-round RT-PCR of the TCR CDR3. TCRdb independently ran MiXCR on the multiplex PCR reads; one entry per CDR3 protein. The sample carries about 540,000 distinct CDR3 sequences, around 42% recorded once. Findings of the study overall: Peripheral blood also featured most of the thyroid clonotypes expanded above 0.001.

The chain uses TRBV7-2 and TRBJ1-5, with D uncertain. The receptor was isolated from a young woman with Graves' hyperthyroidism. Sequenced material: peripheral blood or thyroid tissue (not recorded which). CDR3 amino acids: CASSNSGINGETQHF. The CDR3 DNA reads as TGTGCCAGCAGCAACAGCGGGATCAACGGGGAGACCCAGCATTTT.